The 29 T cell receptor beta chains listed next were all sequenced from one sample in a study of beta chain features in type 1 diabetes. The sequenced template was cDNA made from the entire isolated RNA. Sequenced by immunoSEQ multiplex PCR; TCRdb stores in-frame clones only, minus some. This table has 70,000 to 90,000 clones, approximately 32% appearing once. What was sequenced was stem cell memory CD4+ T cells from blood. Receptor source: a woman under 30 in good health.

This clone was detected a few times. The CDR3 is CASSRELQSPTNEKLFF. DNA for the CDR3: TGTGCCAGCAGCCGGGAGTTGCAGAGCCCAACTAATGAAAAACTGTTTTTT. The chain has TRBV4-2 and TRBJ1-4, with unresolved D. The CDR3 has 17 residues. Germline V lookup: CDR1 LGHNA, CDR2 YNFKEQ. V dropped 4 bases and J dropped 0 bases, with 15 bases sitting between them.

The genes are TRBV5-1 and TRBJ2-7, with 12 bases aligning to TRBD1. V shed 4 bases, J shed 4 bases, and the junction held 6 bases outside the gene matches. The length of the CDR3 is 15 residues. CDR1 and CDR2 from the germline V gene are SGHRS and YFSETQ. CDR3 sequence (DNA): TGCGCCAGCAGCCCGGGACAGGGGGCTGAATACGAGCAGTACTTC. Protein sequence: CASSPGQGAEYEQYF.

This chain connects TRBV9 to TRBJ2-3; TRBD2 aligns across 8 bases. The germline V gene encodes CDR1 SGDLS and CDR2 YYNGEE. V shed 6 bases and J 4 bases; nucleotides not matched to a gene: 7. The CDR3 spans 14 residues. CDR3 residues: CASTPGLGPDTQYF. DNA of the CDR3: TGTGCCAGCACCCCGGGACTAGGGCCAGATACGCAGTATTTT. Looking up the rest from reference TRBV9 and TRBJ2-3 gives the full variable domain: DSGVTQTPKHLITATGQRVTLRCSPRSGDLSVYWYQQSLDQGLQFLIQYYNGEERAKGNILERFSAQQFPDLHSELNLSSLELGDSALYFCASTPGLGPDTQYFGPGTRLTVL.

V gene TRBV5-4 combines with J gene TRBJ2-1; possibly TRBD2 for D (6 bases). The germline V gene has CDR1 SGHNT and CDR2 YYREEE (reference sequence). V was clipped by 0 bases and J by 0 bases, with 7 bases between them. The CDR3 totals 15 residues. CDR3 bases: TGTGCCAGCAGCTTGGGCGGGAACTCCTACAATGAGCAGTTCTTC. Translated: CASSLGGNSYNEQFF.

This clone has just a few counts. V usage is TRBV30 and J usage is TRBJ2-3, with a weak D call TRBD1 (5 bases). Germline assignment: CDR1 GTSNPN and CDR2 SVGIG (reference sequence). The V and J ends lost 2 bases and 2 bases respectively, with 11 bases between them. CDR3 length equals 14 residues. The CDR3 DNA sequence: TGTGCCTGGAGTACAGGACGGACCACAGATACGCAGTATTTT. As protein: CAWSTGRTTDTQYF.

The chain combines TRBV10-3 with TRBJ1-3, with a weak D call TRBD1 (5 bases). V lost 4 bases and J lost 4, with 11 bases in between. CDR3 length: 14 residues. CDR1 and CDR2 (germline): ENHRY, SYGVKD. The CDR3 spells CAISGGESGNTIYF. Written as DNA, the CDR3 is TGTGCCATCAGTGGGGGGGAGTCCGGAAACACCATATATTTT.

This rearrangement joins TRBV5-6 to TRBJ2-5; 7 bases agree with TRBD2. This CDR3 comprises 15 residues. Germline CDR1 and CDR2: SGHDT and YYEEEE. J lost 3 bases, V lost 6 bases, and 11 bases had no gene match. In DNA form, the CDR3 reads TGTGCCAGCACCTCGAGGCGGGAGAAAGAAGAGACCCAGTACTTC. Residues: CASTSRREKEETQYF.

This clone has only a few counts. The rearrangement uses TRBV2 and TRBJ2-2; maybe TRBD2 (7 bases). Trimming took off 3 bases at V and 1 base at J, with 12 bases between the two ends. Germline-derived CDR1 and CDR2 are SNHLY and FYNNEI. The CDR3 is 16 amino acids. The CDR3 DNA sequence: TGTGCCAGCAGTGACGAGGGAGGGGGGAACACCGGGGAGCTGTTTTTT. Translated: CASSDEGGGNTGELFF.

There are a few counts of this clone. The genes are TRBV18 and TRBJ2-7; 7 nucleotides match TRBD1. CDR1 KGHSH and CDR2 LQKENI come from the germline V gene. J was trimmed by 6 bases and V by 4 bases; bases with no gene match: 9. This CDR3 is built from 14 residues. CDR3 in amino acids: CASSLATGSGEQYF. CDR3 DNA sequence: TGTGCCAGCTCACTAGCGACAGGGTCTGGCGAGCAGTACTTC.

For the CDR3, the DNA is TGCGCCAGCAGCTTGGGAGGGCACGTCCCCACTGAAGCTTTCTTT. Protein: CASSLGGHVPTEAFF. This chain joins TRBV5-1 and TRBJ1-1; the D is unclear. V was pared by 0 bases and J by 4 bases, with 13 bases between. The CDR3 covers 15 residues. Germline lookup yields CDR1 SGHRS and CDR2 YFSETQ.

This clone showed up just a few times. The chain carries TRBV6-6 and TRBJ1-5; TRBD1 matches 10 bases. The CDR3 consists of 12 residues. V dropped 9 bases and J dropped 6; count of bases not matched to a gene: 2. Germline values: CDR1 MNHNY, CDR2 SVGAGI (reference sequence). The CDR3 bases are TGTGCCAGTGGGACAGGGGCTCAGCCCCAGCATTTT. Translated, it gives CASGTGAQPQHF.

Only a few counts were recorded for this clone. The chain couples TRBV2 to TRBJ1-4; perhaps TRBD1 as D (6 bases). Germline V lookup: CDR1 SNHLY, CDR2 FYNNEI. This CDR3 region has 14 residues. Trimming removed 6 bases at V and 11 bases at J, with 19 bases between. The CDR3 DNA is TGTGCCAGCAGGCAGGACAGTCAGTCGGGGAAACTGTTTTTT. Translating it yields CASRQDSQSGKLFF.

In the case of this clone: Other DNA variants within this sample encode the same CDR3. The chain recombines TRBV7-2 with TRBJ1-5; 7 positions agree with TRBD1. The V gene end was trimmed by 4 bases and the J gene end by 2 bases; junction bases not matched to a gene: 2. CDR1 is SGHTA, CDR2 FQGNSA, per germline. CDR3 length equals 14 residues. CDR3 DNA sequence: TGTGCCAGCAGCTCCACAGGGGGCAATCAGCCCCAGCATTTT. Its translation: CASSSTGGNQPQHF.

The chain is built from TRBV11-3 and TRBJ2-5; possibly TRBD2 for D (5 bases). V was clipped by 2 bases and J by 5 bases, with 12 bases between them. CDR3 size: 14 residues. Germline lookup yields CDR1 SGHNT and CDR2 YENEEA. CDR3 in DNA: TGTGCCAGCAGCTTAAGCGGACCCCGGGAGACCCAGTACTTC. It is translated as CASSLSGPRETQYF.

The CDR3 region has the DNA TGCGCCAGCAGCTTGGGCCAGGGGGAGTACTTC. Translation gives CASSLGQGEYF. The chain recombines TRBV5-1 with TRBJ2-5, with 7 bases matching TRBD1. The germline gives CDR1 SGHRS, CDR2 YFSETQ. This CDR3 comprises 11 residues. J was trimmed by 12 bases and V by 0 bases; bases with no gene match: 2.

The CDR3: CASRPTSGTYEQYF. The CDR3 DNA reads as TGTGCCAGCCGCCCAACTAGCGGCACCTACGAGCAGTACTTC. V and J are TRBV4-2 and TRBJ2-7; the match to TRBD2 covers 8 bases. Germline V gene sequence: CDR1 LGHNA, CDR2 YNFKEQ. V lost 8 bases to trimming and J lost 2 bases; unmatched junction nucleotides: 8. The length of the CDR3 is 14 residues.

V usage is TRBV6-1 and J usage is TRBJ2-3; 10 bases line up with TRBD1. J was trimmed by 6 bases and V by 8 bases; bases with no gene match: 8. The CDR3 loop spans 14 amino acids. Germline CDR1 reads MNHNS; CDR2 reads SASEGT. CDR3 region: CASLRDRGPDTQYF. In DNA form, the CDR3 reads TGTGCCAGCCTGCGGGACAGGGGACCCGATACGCAGTATTTT.

Only a few counts were recorded for this clone. The genes are TRBV18 and TRBJ2-1; a weak D match, TRBD1 (6 bases). Trimming cost V 5 bases and J 8 bases, with 22 bases left between them. The CDR3 loop spans 16 amino acids. Germline CDR1 KGHSH, CDR2 LQKENI. CDR3 bases: TGTGCCAGCTCAGCGCAACAGGGCGTTGATTTACATGAGCAGTTCTTC. Protein sequence: CASSAQQGVDLHEQFF.

This sequence joins TRBV29-1 and TRBJ1-3; maybe TRBD1 (6 bases). V gave up 5 bases and J gave up 0 bases, with 11 bases separating them. Germline CDR1 SQVTM, CDR2 ANQGSEA. This CDR3 contains 14 residues. CDR3 coding DNA: TGCAGCGTTTCTATGGACAGCTCTGGAAACACCATATATTTT. Protein product: CSVSMDSSGNTIYF.

V gene TRBV12-5 combines with J gene TRBJ1-4; D perhaps matches TRBD1 (5 bases). The germline V gene has CDR1 LGHNT and CDR2 FRNRAP. The CDR3 is 17 residues long. Trimming shortened V by 4 bases and J by 7 bases, and 22 bases separated the two germline ends. CDR3 sequence reads: CASGSPWGYGAVEKLFF. In DNA, the CDR3 is TGTGCTAGTGGTTCGCCTTGGGGATATGGGGCAGTTGAAAAACTGTTTTTT.

This clone was recorded a few times. The V gene is TRBV19, the J gene TRBJ2-7, with D maybe TRBD2 (5 bases). The V end was cut by 6 bases, the J end by 7 bases, with 13 bases between. CDR1 and CDR2 (germline): LNHDA, SQIVND (reference sequence). The CDR3 runs 12 residues. The CDR3: CASSPSEGEQYF. In nucleotides, the CDR3 is TGTGCCAGTAGCCCCTCAGAGGGAGAGCAGTACTTC.

The chain recombines TRBV30 with TRBJ1-4, with 8 positions matching TRBD1. V trimming: 1 base; J trimming: 5 bases; junction bases outside the gene matches: 15. The CDR3 extends over 18 amino acids. The V gene's germline CDR1 is GTSNPN and CDR2 SVGIG (reference sequence). Here the CDR3 reads CAWSGVGLGDRLNEKLFF. The CDR3 nucleotides read TGTGCCTGGAGTGGAGTTGGTTTGGGGGACAGGCTCAATGAAAAACTGTTTTTT. The complete variable domain, with remaining parts taken from reference TRBV30 and TRBJ1-4, reads SQTIHQWPATLVQPVGSPLSLECTVEGTSNPNLYWYRQAAGRGLQLLFYSVGIGQISSEVPQNLSASRPQDRQFILSSKKLLLSDSGFYLCAWSGVGLGDRLNEKLFFGSGTQLSVL.

The chain combines TRBV15 with TRBJ2-3, with 8 nucleotides matching TRBD2. Germline CDR1 and CDR2: LNHNV and YYDKDF (reference sequence). The V and J ends lost 4 bases and 4 bases, in that order; junction bases with no gene match: 7. The length of the CDR3 is 15 residues. This CDR3 reads CATSTRLAGADTQYF. The CDR3 bases are TGTGCCACCAGCACTCGGCTAGCGGGCGCAGATACGCAGTATTTT.

CDR3 DNA: TGCGCCAGCAGCCATCCCGGGACTAGCGGGACATACGAGCAGTACTTC. Translation: CASSHPGTSGTYEQYF. The chain links TRBV4-1 to TRBJ2-7, with 13 bases matching TRBD2. Trimming took 3 bases from V and 4 from J; bases not matched to a gene: 6. The germline V gene has CDR1 MGHRA and CDR2 YSYEKL. The CDR3 extends over 16 amino acids.

There are a few counts of this clone. The rearrangement links TRBV7-8 to TRBJ2-7; TRBD1 agrees at 11 bases. The CDR3 is 15 residues long. Germline V gene sequence: CDR1 SGHVS, CDR2 FQNEAQ. The V segment lost 4 bases and the J segment 12 bases; nucleotides outside the gene matches: 14. The CDR3 bases are TGTGCCAGCAGCTCCCTCCGGGACAGGGGGTTCGGCGGGTACTTC. It translates to CASSSLRDRGFGGYF. Looking up the rest from reference TRBV7-8 and TRBJ2-7 gives the full variable domain: GAGVSQSPRYKVAKRGQDVALRCDPISGHVSLFWYQQALGQGPEFLTYFQNEAQLDKSGLPSDRFFAERPEGSVSTLKIQRTQQEDSAVYLCASSSLRDRGFGGYFGPGTRLTVT.

This clone was seen more than once but under ten times. This chain links TRBV7-8 with TRBJ2-1; 12 bases align to TRBD2. J lost 10 bases, V lost 4 bases, and 8 bases had no gene match. There are 15 residues in the CDR3. The V gene's germline CDR1 is SGHVS and CDR2 FQNEAQ. This CDR3 reads CASSSPGLAGSEQFF. As DNA, the CDR3 is TGTGCCAGCAGCTCCCCCGGACTAGCGGGATCGGAGCAGTTCTTC.

The rearrangement joins TRBV2 to TRBJ1-4; D is uncertain. The CDR3 totals 13 residues. V dropped 8 bases and J dropped 7 bases, with 14 bases sitting between them. In germline, CDR1 is SNHLY, CDR2 FYNNEI. CDR3 sequence: CASQAEVLEKLFF. The CDR3 bases are TGTGCCAGCCAGGCAGAAGTACTTGAAAAACTGTTTTTT.

This clone has a handful of counts. The rearrangement joins TRBV2 to TRBJ1-5; the match to TRBD1 covers 7 bases. CDR1 and CDR2 (germline): SNHLY, FYNNEI. V shed 8 bases, J shed 4 bases, and the junction held 5 bases outside the gene matches. This CDR3 spans 13 amino acids. The CDR3 protein is CASCGQANQPQHF. The CDR3 DNA is TGTGCCAGCTGCGGACAGGCGAATCAGCCCCAGCATTTT.

This chain joins TRBV19 and TRBJ2-3, with 11 bases matching TRBD2. The germline gives CDR1 LNHDA, CDR2 SQIVND (reference sequence). This CDR3 spans 15 amino acids. Trimming removed 1 base from V and 4 bases from J; junction bases left unmatched: 1. The chain's CDR3 is CASSIGLAGSDTQYF. DNA of the CDR3: TGTGCCAGTAGTATAGGACTAGCGGGGTCAGATACGCAGTATTTT.